The 27 T cell receptor beta chains reported below all come from one sample, sequenced in a study of blood T cell repertoires in COVID-19. Method: immunoSEQ multiplex PCR; TCRdb's copy keeps in-frame clones and lacks some. The repertoire has under 35,000 clones, about 91% of them found once; the top ten carry less than 7%. Sequencing was carried out using peripheral blood. Receptors originate from a human donor in a cohort sampled during active COVID-19.

V usage is TRBV11-3 and J usage is TRBJ2-2, with D perhaps TRBD2 (7 bases). The CDR3 spans 17 residues. Germline V gene sequence: CDR1 SGHNT, CDR2 YENEEA. Trimming removed 0 bases from V and 3 bases from J, with 14 bases in between. Written as DNA, the CDR3 is TGTGCCAGCAGCTTAGATGGAGGGGGGGCGTACACCGGGGAGCTGTTTTTT. It translates to CASSLDGGGAYTGELFF.

In nucleotides, the CDR3 is TGCGCCAGCAGCTTGGCCCGGGAGTACTATGGCTACACCTTC. Protein product: CASSLAREYYGYTF. The rearrangement uses TRBV5-1 and TRBJ1-2; D is unresolved. Germline loops: CDR1 SGHRS, CDR2 YFSETQ. V was pared by 0 bases and J by 3 bases, with 9 bases between. The CDR3 contains 14 residues. Looking up the rest from reference TRBV5-1 and TRBJ1-2 gives the full variable domain: KAGVTQTPRYLIKTRGQQVTLSCSPISGHRSVSWYQQTPGQGLQFLFEYFSETQRNKGNFPGRFSGRQFSNSRSEMNVSTLELGDSALYLCASSLAREYYGYTFGSGTRLTVV.

This sequence joins TRBV6-2 or TRBV6-3 and TRBJ2-7; 8 nucleotides match TRBD2. CDR1 and CDR2 (germline): MNHEY, SVGEGT. The CDR3 covers 17 residues. With V trimmed by 0 bases and J by 0 bases, 7 bases remained unmatched. The CDR3 is CASSYSTNSGSSYEQYV. Written as DNA, the CDR3 is TGTGCCAGCAGTTACTCGACGAACAGCGGGAGCTCCTACGAGCAGTACGTC.

This clone came up once. The genes are TRBV30 and TRBJ1-1; D is unresolved. V was pared by 4 bases and J by 3 bases, with 12 bases between. The CDR3 is 13 amino acids. Germline V gene sequence: CDR1 GTSNPN, CDR2 SVGIG (reference sequence). CDR3 nucleotide sequence: TGTGCCTGGAAGTTCTCCGGGGACACTGAAGCTTTCTTT. The encoded protein is CAWKFSGDTEAFF.

The chain uses TRBV10-3 and TRBJ1-6, with D maybe TRBD1 (6 bases). V lost 1 base and J lost 3, with 13 bases in between. There are 17 residues in the CDR3. Looked up from germline, CDR1 is ENHRY and CDR2 is SYGVKD. CDR3 region: CAISEFGQTDYNSPLHF. CDR3 bases: TGTGCCATCAGTGAGTTTGGACAGACCGACTATAATTCACCCCTCCACTTT.

The V and J genes are TRBV7-2 and TRBJ1-1; TRBD1 might be the D (6 bases). The germline V gene has CDR1 SGHTA and CDR2 FQGNSA. The CDR3 is 17 amino acids. With 1 base removed from V and 0 bases from J, the gap between germline ends came to 15 bases. The CDR3 region is CASSLVRQDRMNTEAFF. The CDR3 bases are TGTGCCAGCAGCTTAGTCCGACAGGACCGAATGAACACTGAAGCTTTCTTT.

The chain joins TRBV7-2 to TRBJ1-1, with 7 bases matching TRBD1. Trimming took 6 bases from V and 3 from J; bases not matched to a gene: 7. CDR1 SGHTA and CDR2 FQGNSA come from the germline V gene. CDR3 length equals 14 residues. The CDR3 bases are TGTGCCAGCAGAATCTGGGACAGAGACACTGAAGCTTTCTTT. Protein product: CASRIWDRDTEAFF.

With respect to this clone: A read error may produce the germline difference seen at one junction end. The V and J genes are TRBV29-1 and TRBJ1-1; 8 bases agree with TRBD1. Per germline, CDR1 SQVTM and CDR2 ANQGSEA. The CDR3 length is 12 residues. The CDR3 loop is CSAPGGDRPQRF. The CDR3 coding sequence is TGCAGCGCCCCAGGGGGGGACAGGCCGCAAAGATTT. Drawing the rest from reference TRBV29-1 and TRBJ1-1, the complete variable domain is SAVISQKPSRDICQRGTSLTIQCQVDSQVTMMFWYRQQPGQSLTLIATANQGSEATYESGFVIDKFPISRPNLTFSTLTVSNMSPEDSSIYLCSAPGGDRPQRFGQGTRLTVV.

The V and J genes are TRBV19 and TRBJ2-4, with TRBD1 identical over 7 bases. V shed 9 bases, J shed 1 base, and the junction held 18 bases outside the gene matches. This CDR3 is 18 amino acids long. Germline loops: CDR1 LNHDA, CDR2 SQIVND (reference sequence). Here the CDR3 reads CASFPGQVTLSAKNIQYF. CDR3 DNA sequence: TGTGCCAGCTTCCCTGGACAGGTTACGCTTTCGGCCAAAAACATTCAGTACTTC. Based on the CDR3 plus reference TRBV19 and TRBJ2-4, the full variable domain is DGGITQSPKYLFRKEGQNVTLSCEQNLNHDAMYWYRQDPGQGLRLIYYSQIVNDFQKGDIAEGYSVSREKKESFPLTVTSAQKNPTAFYLCASFPGQVTLSAKNIQYFGAGTRLSVL.

The chain uses TRBV6-6 and TRBJ1-1; 8 positions agree with TRBD1. Germline V gene sequence: CDR1 MNHNY, CDR2 SVGAGI (reference sequence). Trimming took 2 bases from V and 4 from J; bases not matched to a gene: 0. The CDR3 sequence is 13 residues long. The CDR3 region is CASSYGTGTEAFF. The DNA for the CDR3 is TGTGCCAGCAGTTACGGGACAGGCACTGAAGCTTTCTTT.

The chain couples TRBV7-2 to TRBJ2-5; 12 nucleotides match TRBD2. The junction had 10 bases not matched to a gene; V was cut back by 5 bases and J by 6 bases. CDR3 length equals 16 residues. Germline V gene sequence: CDR1 SGHTA, CDR2 FQGNSA. CDR3 sequence (DNA): TGTGCCAGCAGCCCCGGACTAGCGGGGCGCAGGAAGACCCAGTACTTC. It specifies CASSPGLAGRRKTQYF.

The V gene is TRBV18, the J gene TRBJ1-1, with 7 bases matching TRBD1. V lost 0 bases, J lost 10 bases, and 8 bases stayed unmatched. Germline V gene sequence: CDR1 KGHSH, CDR2 LQKENI. The CDR3 has 14 residues. CDR3 bases: TGTGCCAGCTCACCACCGAACGTGGACAGGTTAGCTTTCTTT. Translated, it gives CASSPPNVDRLAFF.

This clone was picked up a small number of times. This chain links TRBV6-5 with TRBJ1-6; D may be TRBD1 (5 bases). The V and J ends lost 8 bases and 5 bases respectively, with 7 bases between them. From germline, CDR1 is MNHEY and CDR2 SVGAGI. This CDR3 has 12 amino acids. The CDR3 DNA sequence: TGTGCCAGCGGGGGGAATAATTCACCCCTCCACTTT. Its protein product is CASGGNNSPLHF.

The CDR3 sequence is CASSLGTGTGTEKLFF. The CDR3 nucleotides read TGCGCCAGCAGCTTGGGAACCGGGACAGGGACTGAAAAACTGTTTTTT. The chain is built from TRBV5-1 and TRBJ1-4, with 9 bases that match TRBD1. Losses at the gene ends were 0 bases for V and 7 bases for J; bases not matched to a gene: 7. The germline V gene encodes CDR1 SGHRS and CDR2 YFSETQ. CDR3 length: 16 residues.

In this sample, this clone turned up once. The chain is built from TRBV7-9 and TRBJ2-3; 9 nucleotides match TRBD2. Germline lookup yields CDR1 SEHNR and CDR2 FQNEAQ (reference sequence). After removal of 4 bases from V and 2 bases from J, the junction contained 13 bases not matched to a gene. This CDR3 has 18 amino acids. The CDR3 is CASSSTIRLADPTDTQYF. In DNA form, the CDR3 reads TGTGCCAGCAGCTCCACAATAAGACTAGCGGACCCCACAGATACGCAGTATTTT. The full variable domain, its missing parts supplied by reference TRBV7-9 and TRBJ2-3, is DTGVSQNPRHKITKRGQNVTFRCDPISEHNRLYWYRQTLGQGPEFLTYFQNEAQLEKSRLLSDRFSAERPKGSFSTLEIQRTEQGDSAMYLCASSSTIRLADPTDTQYFGPGTRLTVL.

Turning to this clone: This CDR3 is also generated by other DNA sequences in the sample. The V gene is TRBV24-1, the J gene TRBJ2-3; maybe TRBD2 (6 bases). V was pared by 10 bases and J by 0 bases, with 7 bases between. CDR3 length: 12 residues. Germline lookup yields CDR1 KGHDR and CDR2 SFDVKD. CDR3 nucleotide sequence: TGTGCCACTAGCGGTAGCACAGATACGCAGTATTTT. As protein: CATSGSTDTQYF.

This chain uses TRBV5-1 with TRBJ2-3; 8 positions agree with TRBD2. In germline, CDR1 is SGHRS, CDR2 YFSETQ. This CDR3 contains 18 residues. V trimming: 0 bases; J trimming: 0 bases; junction bases outside the gene matches: 9. The CDR3 is CASSLESGGTPSTDTQYF. DNA for the CDR3: TGCGCCAGCAGCTTGGAAAGCGGGGGCACACCTAGCACAGATACGCAGTATTTT.

The count of this clone is one. V gene TRBV6-2 or TRBV6-3 combines with J gene TRBJ2-6; TRBD1 is a possible D gene (5 bases). V was trimmed by 6 bases and J by 2 bases, leaving 20 bases between them. There are 18 residues in the CDR3. Per germline, CDR1 MNHEY and CDR2 SVGEGT. The CDR3 region is CASSDLQGRFTGANVLTF. The CDR3 coding sequence is TGTGCCAGCAGCGACCTCCAGGGAAGGTTTACTGGGGCCAACGTCCTGACTTTC.

In its sample, this clone was seen a few times. The rearrangement links TRBV3-1 (or the pseudogene TRBV3-2) to TRBJ1-5; D may be TRBD1 (6 bases). This CDR3 contains 15 residues. Between the trimmed V and J ends, which lost 1 base and 8 bases, there was a span of 15 bases. Germline V CDR1 and CDR2: LGHDT, YNNKEL (reference sequence). As DNA, the CDR3 is TGTGCCAGCAGCCAAGGAACACAGGGAGCGGAGCCCCAGCATTTT. It yields the protein CASSQGTQGAEPQHF.

V usage is TRBV24-1 and J usage is TRBJ1-2; 7 positions agree with TRBD1. J lost 6 bases, V lost 0 bases, and 3 bases had no gene match. In germline, CDR1 is KGHDR, CDR2 SFDVKD. The CDR3 covers 14 residues. CDR3 protein: CATSDLPGTDGYTF. CDR3 bases: TGTGCCACCAGTGATTTGCCCGGGACAGATGGCTACACCTTC.

This chain joins TRBV29-1 and TRBJ2-5, with D possibly being TRBD2 (6 bases). There are 11 residues in the CDR3. CDR1 is SQVTM and CDR2 is ANQGSEA in the germline V gene. Between the trimmed V and J ends, which lost 7 bases and 2 bases, there was a span of 8 bases. CDR3 nucleotide sequence: TGCAGCGCCGGGAGACAAGAGACCCAGTACTTC. Translating gives CSAGRQETQYF.

This chain joins TRBV7-8 and TRBJ1-1, with a weak D call TRBD1 (5 bases). Germline V gene sequence: CDR1 SGHVS, CDR2 FQNEAQ. Deletions cut 1 base from V and 5 bases from J, with 8 bases between. The CDR3 length is 13 residues. CDR3 sequence reads: CASSLGGGTEAFF. The CDR3 DNA reads TGTGCCAGCAGCTTAGGGGGGGGAACTGAAGCTTTCTTT.

This chain uses TRBV6-4 with TRBJ1-1, with 9 bases matching TRBD1. With 2 bases clipped from V and 8 bases from J, the junction kept 3 bases outside the gene matches. The CDR3 length is 13 residues. The germline gives CDR1 MRHNA, CDR2 SNTAGT. CDR3 in DNA: TGTGCCAGCAGTGACACGGGGACAGGGGAAGCTTTCTTT. Its protein product is CASSDTGTGEAFF.

The rearrangement links TRBV5-1 to TRBJ2-6; D may be TRBD1 (5 bases). The CDR3 is 15 amino acids. V was cut by 2 bases and J by 0 bases, with 6 bases left in between. Looked up from germline, CDR1 is SGHRS and CDR2 is YFSETQ. The CDR3 is CASSLQVSGANVLTF. The CDR3 DNA is TGCGCCAGCAGCTTACAGGTCTCTGGGGCCAACGTCCTGACTTTC.

CDR3 bases: TGTGCCAGCAGCTTAGGAGCAGGGGGTAACGAGCAGTACGTC. Protein sequence: CASSLGAGGNEQYV. The gene calls are TRBV7-9 and TRBJ2-7; 7 bases map to TRBD1. Losses at the gene ends were 1 base for V and 5 bases for J; bases not matched to a gene: 5. This CDR3 has 14 amino acids. Germline V CDR1 and CDR2: SEHNR, FQNEAQ (reference sequence).

The chain carries TRBV27 and TRBJ1-6, with a tentative D call TRBD1 (5 bases). The germline CDR1 and CDR2 sequences are MNHEY and SMNVEV (reference sequence). The length of the CDR3 is 15 residues. V was clipped by 8 bases and J by 6 bases, with 17 bases between them. The CDR3 DNA is TGTGCCAGCGGGGGGACGGGAGATTTTAATTCACCCCTCCACTTT. Translation: CASGGTGDFNSPLHF.

This sequence joins TRBV3-1 (or the pseudogene TRBV3-2) and TRBJ1-1; 7 nucleotides line up with TRBD1. The CDR3 has 13 amino acids. Germline CDR1 and CDR2: LGHDT and YNNKEL (reference sequence). The trim removed 5 bases at V and 4 bases at J, leaving 4 bases unmatched. Written as DNA, the CDR3 is TGTGCCAGCAGCTTCACAGGGGCCACTGAAGCTTTCTTT. Translated, it gives CASSFTGATEAFF.